This entry concerns a single T cell receptor (beta chain). Profiling relied on immunoSEQ multiplex PCR, and the TCRdb table lists in-frame clones only, not all of them. Seen here are some 660,000 clones, around 87% observed once, and the top ten hold 0.0094%. Trimming cost V 2 bases and J 12 bases; bases outside gene matches: 12. CDR1 and CDR2 (germline): LGHNT, FRNRAP. This CDR3 is built from 14 residues. These data belong to a study of shared T cell receptors in the human thymus. These sequences were also reported in another study, on human thymus T cells.

The receptor was isolated from a boy younger than two with a congenital heart defect. Sequenced sample: thymocytes. The chain uses TRBV12-5 and TRBJ2-7; 8 nucleotides line up with TRBD2. CDR3 sequence: CASGLTPGRGRGYF. The CDR3 region has the DNA TGTGCTAGTGGTTTGACCCCCGGGAGGGGCCGTGGGTACTTC.